This is a list of T cell receptor beta chains from one sample in a study of T cells after somatic rescue of genetic block. The table came from immunoSEQ multiplex PCR; TCRdb's copy has only in-frame clones and leaves some out. Among approximately 110,000 clones listed, over 80% were seen once. The source material was peripheral blood mononuclear cells (PBMCs). These receptors originate from a woman between 18 and 29 years old. CDR3s include the opening cysteine and the closing phenylalanine or tryptophan.

j_call v_call cdr3_length cdr3_aa
TRBJ2-7 TRBV6-5 15 CASSRGQGANNEQYF
TRBJ1-6 TRBV30 14 CAWSVPPMDSPLHF
TRBJ2-3 TRBV6-1 15 CASSEDRGGTDTQYF
TRBJ1-2 TRBV19 15 CASSSRTGDGYGYTF
TRBJ2-7 TRBV18 14 CASSPLEGKSEQYF
TRBJ2-3 TRBV2 14 CASSEAERTDTQYF
TRBJ2-7 TRBV18 13 CASSSGQSYEQYF
TRBJ2-5 TRBV7-7 13 CASSAQGEGTQYF
TRBJ2-5 TRBV4-1 14 CASSPGLGGETQYF
TRBJ1-1 TRBV19 16 CASSLPTGKNEREAFF
TRBJ1-2 TRBV6-5 11 CATRGGYGYTF
TRBJ2-3 TRBV2 17 CASVGGTGMGFTDTQYF
TRBJ1-4 TRBV5-1 15 CASRRMDATNEKLFF
TRBJ2-5 TRBV27 11 CASTGLGTQYF
TRBJ1-1 TRBV27 14 CASSPKQGATEAFF
TRBJ1-2 TRBV28 16 CASSLFAQVRGYGYTF
TRBJ2-7 TRBV25-1 13 CASSDPGSSEQYF
TRBJ1-4 TRBV5-5 13 CASQVGEGEKLFF
TRBJ2-7 TRBV28 12 CASSLLAYEQYF
TRBJ1-6 TRBV5-6 15 CASSLWTGGDSPLHF
TRBJ1-2 TRBV18 13 CASSSGANYGYTF
TRBJ2-5 TRBV28 14 CASKTGQGQETQYF
TRBJ1-5 TRBV6-4 14 CASSAGTYNQPQHF
TRBJ1-6 TRBV18 12 CASSRQGSPLHF
TRBJ1-1 TRBV5-1 13 CASSLEGVTEAFF
TRBJ1-5 TRBV5-6 16 CASSPGPDRGNQPQHF
TRBJ2-6 TRBV2 16 CASRPPRELGANVLTF
TRBJ1-3 TRBV2 13 CASSGTGGHTIYF
TRBJ1-1 TRBV7-8 14 CASSPGQLNTEAFF
TRBJ2-3 TRBV7-6 15 CASSLEGAGTDTQYF
TRBJ1-1 TRBV7-9 14 CASRVQGRATEAFF
TRBJ2-3 TRBV5-5 14 CASSQGVGSDTQYF
TRBJ1-2 TRBV29-1 11 CSVDEAGGYTF
TRBJ1-6 TRBV19 15 CASSVQTGSPSPLHF
TRBJ1-2 TRBV4-1 16 CASSPSRGMVAYGYTF
TRBJ2-7 TRBV18 12 CASSPRTYEQYF
TRBJ1-3 TRBV28 14 CASSRTLSGNTIYF
TRBJ1-3 TRBV11-3 15 CASSLDIGSGSTIYF
TRBJ1-1 TRBV2 14 CASRSDGTFTEAFF
TRBJ1-1 TRBV19 16 CASSIPPLLANTEAFF
TRBJ1-2 TRBV18 16 CASSPLMSRGRDGYTF
TRBJ2-1 TRBV11-2 15 CASSLGSAPQNEQFF